Each of the 7 T cell receptor beta chains below was sequenced from the same sample in a study of shared clonotypes between healthy human individuals. Naive CD8 populations comprised CD45RO-negative cells positively selected for CCR7, excluding terminally differentiated effector memory CD45RA+ cells. Assay: immunoSEQ multiplex PCR; the TCRdb copy retains only in-frame clones and omits some. The sample has about 2.2 million clones; around 93% are singletons. The sample comprised naive CD8+ T cells from PBMCs. The receptors originated from a man between 18 and 29 years old in good health. Some clones in this sample may be carry-over from other donors' samples.

Of note for this clone: This sample includes further DNA sequences coding for the same CDR3. The chain has TRBV27 and TRBJ1-2; no clear D. Per germline, CDR1 MNHEY and CDR2 SMNVEV (reference sequence). Trimming removed 5 bases at V and 1 base at J, with 8 bases between. The CDR3 runs to 13 residues. CDR3 in DNA: TGTGCCAGCAGTGAGACCGGTAACTATGGCTACACCTTC. This codes for CASSETGNYGYTF.

The chain employs TRBV10-2 and TRBJ2-2, with D unclear. Germline CDR1 WSHSY, CDR2 SAAADI. The CDR3 loop spans 10 amino acids. V lost 2 bases and J 9 bases, leaving 1 base between the germline ends. This CDR3 is CASSERELFF. The CDR3 region has the DNA TGCGCCAGCAGTGAGCGGGAGCTGTTTTTT.

As for this clone: Other DNA sequences within the sample encode an identical CDR3. The chain couples TRBV27 to TRBJ2-1; TRBD2 matches at 14 bases. J was trimmed by 9 bases and V by 6 bases; bases with no gene match: 10. Germline CDR1 MNHEY, CDR2 SMNVEV (reference sequence). The CDR3 is made up of 16 amino acids. CDR3 amino acids: CASSPRLAGGPGEQFF. The CDR3 region has the DNA TGTGCCAGCAGCCCCCGACTAGCGGGAGGGCCTGGTGAGCAGTTCTTC.

In this sample, this clone turned up a few times. This CDR3 is also generated by other DNA sequences in the sample. V usage is TRBV5-1 and J usage is TRBJ1-4; D not resolved. From germline, CDR1 is SGHRS and CDR2 YFSETQ. V was clipped by 0 bases and J by 8 bases, with 5 bases between them. The CDR3 loop spans 12 amino acids. CDR3 sequence (DNA): TGCGCCAGCAGCTTGGCTGGGGAAAAACTGTTTTTT. Its protein product is CASSLAGEKLFF.

The rearrangement uses TRBV4-1 and TRBJ2-7, with TRBD2 matching 9 bases. Germline CDR1 is MGHRA and CDR2 is YSYEKL. CDR3 length: 18 residues. With 4 bases clipped from V and 1 base from J, the junction kept 14 bases outside the gene matches. The DNA of the CDR3 is TGCGCCAGCAGCCCCCGGGGGGGAGCGACTAGCGGTTCCTACGAGCAGTACTTC. Amino acids: CASSPRGGATSGSYEQYF.

The chain combines TRBV11-2 with TRBJ1-4, with TRBD1 identical over 11 bases. CDR1 is SGHAT, CDR2 FQNNGV, per germline. The CDR3 extends over 16 amino acids. The trim removed 4 bases at V and 7 bases at J, leaving 8 bases unmatched. CDR3 residues: CASSSRPGTGGEKLFF. CDR3 DNA: TGTGCCAGCAGCTCCCGACCCGGGACAGGGGGTGAAAAACTGTTTTTT.

The chain joins TRBV4-3 to TRBJ2-7; 9 positions match TRBD1. Trimming took 7 bases from V and 2 from J; bases not matched to a gene: 6. The CDR3 covers 14 residues. The germline V gene has CDR1 LGHNA and CDR2 YSLEER. The CDR3: CASTPGTGPYEQYF. CDR3 nucleotide sequence: TGCGCCAGCACACCCGGGACAGGGCCCTACGAGCAGTACTTC.